The 16 T cell receptor beta chains given below trace back to one sample, sequenced in a study of T cells in women clearing cervical HPV infection. Here immunoSEQ multiplex PCR was the method, and the copy in TCRdb shows in-frame clones only, minus some. The sample table sets out 15,000 to 20,000 clones. The sample taken for sequencing was blood buffy coat. The receptors come from a woman aged 18-70 years with a cervical HPV16 infection that either progressed to CIN3+ or cleared (not recorded which).

Worth noting for this clone: The DNA ends 3 residues before the CDR3 does, and the rest of the CDR3 is filled in from the germline J gene. V is TRBV20-1 and J is TRBJ2-7, with TRBD2 identical over 8 bases. Germline V CDR1 and CDR2: DFQATT, SNEGSKA (reference sequence). The CDR3 spans 14 residues. The V and J ends lost 1 base and 0 bases, in that order; junction bases with no gene match: 2. The CDR3 protein is CSARVAGSSYEQYF. The CDR3 DNA, read in part, is TGCAGTGCTAGAGTAGCGGGGAGCTCCTACGAG.

Concerning this clone itself: The CDR3 end lies 3 residues beyond the end of the read and is filled in from the germline J gene. This sequence joins TRBV5-1 and TRBJ2-3; TRBD2 agrees at 8 bases. V shed 4 bases, J shed 3 bases, and the junction held 10 bases outside the gene matches. This CDR3 contains 16 residues. Germline assignment: CDR1 SGHRS and CDR2 YFSETQ. CDR3 DNA (partial): TGCGCCAGCAGCCCGCCGGTTGGCGGGGGGACAGATACG. Translated, it gives CASSPPVGGGTDT. The CDR3 in full is CASSPPVGGGTDTQYF.

In the case of this clone: The CDR3 goes on 3 residues after the read ends, and that part is filled in from the germline J gene. The chain combines TRBV29-1 with TRBJ2-3; 9 nucleotides match TRBD1. V was pared by 3 bases and J by 4 bases, with 5 bases of the junction left unmatched. Germline assignment: CDR1 SQVTM and CDR2 ANQGSEA. This CDR3 is 14 amino acids long. CDR3 DNA, as far as it was read: TGCAGCGTTGAGGGACAGGGAGTGGCAGATACG. The encoded protein is CSVEGQGVADT. The whole CDR3 reads CSVEGQGVADTQYF.

On this clone itself: The CDR3 extends 3 residues past the end of the read, so its final part is completed from the germline J gene. J is TRBJ2-5 and V is TRBV19; 8 bases fit TRBD2. Unmatched junction bases numbered 8, after V lost 3 bases and J lost 5 bases. This CDR3 spans 15 amino acids. Per germline, CDR1 LNHDA and CDR2 SQIVND (reference sequence). This CDR3 reads CASSIKPRGGETQYF. The covered CDR3 bases are TGTGCCAGTAGTATTAAGCCCCGGGGGGGTGAGACC.

Worth noting for this clone: The CDR3 extends 3 residues past the end of the read, so its final part is completed from the germline J gene. V and J are TRBV7-6 and TRBJ1-2; 8 bases agree with TRBD1. The CDR3 covers 14 residues. Germline V lookup: CDR1 SGHVS, CDR2 FNYEAQ. The CDR3 sequence: CASSLGQGAEGYTF. The CDR3 DNA, read in part, is TGTGCCAGCAGCTTAGGGCAGGGGGCGGAGGGC.

In regard to this clone: Coverage ceases 3 residues before the CDR3 finishes, and the germline J gene fills in the end. J is TRBJ1-1 and V is TRBV7-2, with TRBD1 as a possible D gene (6 bases). Looked up from germline, CDR1 is SGHTA and CDR2 is FQGNSA. V dropped 5 bases and J dropped 3 bases, with 16 bases sitting between them. The CDR3 consists of 15 residues. Partial CDR3 DNA: TGTGCCAGCAGCAATACAGGGTTAGGGTACACTGAA. Translating it yields CASSNTGLGYTE. The CDR3 in its entirety is CASSNTGLGYTEAFF.

Concerning this clone: The read terminates 3 residues ahead of where the CDR3 ends, so the germline J gene completes it. The genes are TRBV2 and TRBJ1-4; TRBD1 matches at 8 bases. CDR1 is SNHLY, CDR2 FYNNEI, per germline. The CDR3 length is 15 residues. The chain's CDR3 is CASSLQGGRLTPLFF. CDR3 bases read: TGTGCCAGCAGTCTACAGGGGGGGCGCTTGACACCA.

Comments on this clone: The read finishes 3 residues shy of the CDR3 end, and the germline J gene is used to complete it. This chain links TRBV20-1 with TRBJ2-2, with 7 bases that match TRBD1. Looked up from germline, CDR1 is DFQATT and CDR2 is SNEGSKA (reference sequence). The CDR3 runs 15 residues. CDR3 sequence reads: CSARGPGQRSEKLFF. The DNA read from the CDR3 is TGCAGTGCTAGAGGCCCGGGACAGCGAAGTGAAAAG.

Comments on this clone: Sequencing ends 3 residues short of the CDR3 end; the germline J gene provides the rest. The rearrangement links TRBV18 to TRBJ1-1; 8 nucleotides line up with TRBD1. The CDR3 is 15 amino acids. Germline assignment: CDR1 KGHSH and CDR2 LQKENI. CDR3 DNA (partial): TGTGCCAGCTCAACTGGACAGGGCCCCAATCAGCCC. It encodes CASSTGQGPNQP. The CDR3 reads in full as CASSTGQGPNQPAFF.

Details on this clone: Sequencing ends 3 residues short of the CDR3 end; the germline J gene provides the rest. This chain joins TRBV19 and TRBJ2-5, with TRBD2 matching over 10 bases. After removal of 4 bases from V and 4 bases from J, the junction contained 6 bases not matched to a gene. Germline loops: CDR1 LNHDA, CDR2 SQIVND (reference sequence). The CDR3 consists of 15 residues. The CDR3 is CASSKSGGAGETQYF. The sequenced CDR3 bases are TGTGCCAGTAGTAAGAGCGGGGGGGCAGGAGAGACC.

This chain's CDR3 is CASSLPHSQETQYF. CDR3 DNA, as far as it was read: TGTGCCAGCAGTTTACCCCACTCACAAGAGACC. The chain carries TRBV12-3 or TRBV12-4 and TRBJ2-5; D unresolved. The observed sequence ends 3 residues before the CDR3 terminus, with the missing tail filled in from the germline J gene. The CDR3 length is 14 residues. With 2 bases removed from V and 2 bases from J, the gap between germline ends came to 9 bases.

Regarding this clone: The read is 3 residues too short to cover the CDR3 end, so that end is filled in from the germline J gene. The chain employs TRBV7-2 and TRBJ2-4; weak D call: TRBD1 (7 bases). This CDR3 comprises 15 residues. Germline V lookup: CDR1 SGHTA, CDR2 FQGNSA. The CDR3 protein is CASSLAEGADYGQYF. The sequenced CDR3 bases are TGTGCCAGCAGCTTAGCGGAGGGGGCGGACTATGGT.

In regard to this clone: The read ends 3 residues before the CDR3 terminus; that terminus is restored from the germline J gene. The J gene is TRBJ2-3, the V gene TRBV29-1; TRBD1 matches at 9 bases. In germline, CDR1 is SQVTM, CDR2 ANQGSEA. CDR3 length: 11 residues. The sequenced CDR3 bases are TGCAGCAAGGGACAGGGAGAGACG. Translated: CSKGQGET. The whole CDR3 sequence is CSKGQGETQYF.

As concerns this clone: The CDR3 end falls 3 residues outside the read, so it is completed with the germline J gene. J is TRBJ1-1 and V is TRBV18; 10 bases align to TRBD1. CDR1 KGHSH and CDR2 LQKENI come from the germline V gene. The CDR3 covers 16 residues. Partial CDR3 DNA: TGTGCCAGCTCACCAGCTCGACAGGGGGCACTAGAGACA. Its protein product is CASSPARQGALET. In full, the CDR3 is CASSPARQGALETAFF.

Note on this clone: The read falls 3 residues short of the CDR3 end, and the missing part is taken from the germline J gene. The genes are TRBV5-8 and TRBJ2-1; 9 positions agree with TRBD1. CDR3 length: 14 residues. V gave up 9 bases and J gave up 6 bases; unmatched junction bases: 10. In germline, CDR1 is SGHTS, CDR2 YDEGEE. Partial CDR3 DNA: TGTGCCAACGAGGGGGACAGGGTTCGCAATGAG. This gives the protein CANEGDRVRNE. The whole CDR3 region reads CANEGDRVRNEQFF.

Regarding this clone: The read ends 3 residues shy of where the CDR3 ends; the end is completed using the germline J gene. The rearrangement joins TRBV5-5 to TRBJ1-4, with 12 bases fitting TRBD1. This CDR3 has 14 amino acids. After removal of 4 bases from V and 8 bases from J, the junction contained 3 bases not matched to a gene. Germline loops: CDR1 SGHKS, CDR2 YYEKEE (reference sequence). The part of the CDR3 DNA that was read is TGTGCCAGCAGCACGGGGACAGGGGGCGAAAAA. This codes for CASSTGTGGEK. The whole CDR3 sequence is CASSTGTGGEKLFF.